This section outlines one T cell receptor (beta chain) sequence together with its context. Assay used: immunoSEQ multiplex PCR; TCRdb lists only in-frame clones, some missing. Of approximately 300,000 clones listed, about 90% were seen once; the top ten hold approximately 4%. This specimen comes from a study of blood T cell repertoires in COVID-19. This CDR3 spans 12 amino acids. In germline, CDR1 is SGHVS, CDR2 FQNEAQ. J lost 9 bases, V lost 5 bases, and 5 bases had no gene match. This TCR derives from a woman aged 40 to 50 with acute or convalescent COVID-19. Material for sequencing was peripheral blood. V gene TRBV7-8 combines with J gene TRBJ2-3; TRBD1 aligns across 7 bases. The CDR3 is CASSATTGTQYF. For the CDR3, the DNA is TGTGCCAGCAGCGCTACGACAGGGACGCAGTATTTT.